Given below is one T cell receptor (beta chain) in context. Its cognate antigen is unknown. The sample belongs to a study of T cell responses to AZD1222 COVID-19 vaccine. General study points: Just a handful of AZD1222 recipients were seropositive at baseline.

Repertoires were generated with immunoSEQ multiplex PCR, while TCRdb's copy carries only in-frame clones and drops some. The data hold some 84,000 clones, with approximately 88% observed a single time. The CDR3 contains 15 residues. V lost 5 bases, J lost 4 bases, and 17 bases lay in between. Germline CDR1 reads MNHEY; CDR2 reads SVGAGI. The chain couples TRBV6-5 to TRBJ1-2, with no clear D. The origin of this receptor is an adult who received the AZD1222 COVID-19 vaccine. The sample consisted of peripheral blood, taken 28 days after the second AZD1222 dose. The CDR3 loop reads CASSPSHPQVYGYTF. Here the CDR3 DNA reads TGTGCCAGCAGTCCCAGTCACCCCCAGGTCTATGGCTACACCTTC.